The clone carrying this T cell receptor (beta chain) showed up many times. This specimen belongs to a study of T cell repertoires in cytomegalovirus infection. Turning to the study itself: In public TCR beta signatures, there were indications of both CMV infection and matching HLA type.

MiXCR, applied by TCRdb to the reads, yields one record per CDR3 protein. The sample lists 500,000 or so distinct CDR3 sequences, more than 15% occurring once. The clonotype comes from a human donor in good health (CMV status not recorded). Some clones in this sample may be carry-over from other donors' samples. Material: CD8+ T cells from PBMCs.

CDR3 nucleotides: TGTGCCAGCAGTTTATCGGCTAGCGGGACCCATGAGCAGTTCTTC. Translated, it gives CASSLSASGTHEQFF. The gene calls are TRBV27 and TRBJ2-1; TRBD2 matches at 9 bases. The V and J ends lost 0 bases and 8 bases, in that order; junction bases with no gene match: 5. This CDR3 comprises 15 residues. Germline loops: CDR1 MNHEY, CDR2 SMNVEV (reference sequence).